The 22 T cell receptor beta chains below come from one sample, sequenced in a study of radiotherapy plus CTLA-4 blockade in lung cancer. Generated by immunoSEQ multiplex PCR, the TCRdb table keeps only in-frame clones and is missing some. The table lists about 53,000 clones, around 84% of them singletons. Sequences were derived from peripheral blood, sampled from a patient treated with radiotherapy plus ipilimumab. The origin of the receptors is a human donor with non-small cell lung cancer whose response to radiotherapy plus ipilimumab could not be evaluated.

This clone was observed a single time. The rearrangement links TRBV6-1 to TRBJ1-1, with TRBD1 identical over 7 bases. The CDR3 loop spans 14 amino acids. Trimming took 0 bases from V and 4 from J; bases not matched to a gene: 2. Per germline, CDR1 MNHNS and CDR2 SASEGT. The CDR3 is CASSEAGGGTEAFF. The CDR3 DNA sequence: TGTGCCAGCAGTGAAGCAGGGGGCGGCACTGAAGCTTTCTTT.

The rearrangement joins TRBV6-5 to TRBJ2-7; 9 nucleotides line up with TRBD2. V lost 2 bases, J lost 2 bases, and 1 base stayed unmatched. The germline V gene has CDR1 MNHEY and CDR2 SVGAGI. The CDR3 covers 14 residues. The CDR3 protein is CASSYASGTYEQYF. CDR3 nucleotides: TGTGCCAGCAGTTACGCTAGCGGGACCTACGAGCAGTACTTC.

The chain carries TRBV9 and TRBJ1-2; D not certain. This CDR3 is 16 amino acids long. Per germline, CDR1 SGDLS and CDR2 YYNGEE. Trimming stripped 0 bases from V and 0 bases from J, with 12 bases between. CDR3 in DNA: TGTGCCAGCAGCGTAGGGAGAGCCGCTTCTAACTATGGCTACACCTTC. This sequence encodes CASSVGRAASNYGYTF.

This rearrangement joins TRBV4-3 to TRBJ1-2; no definite D call. Germline CDR1 and CDR2: LGHNA and YSLEER. The CDR3 totals 15 residues. Trimming stripped 3 bases from V and 2 bases from J, with 13 bases between. CDR3 in amino acids: CASSHTTGVNYGYTF. The CDR3 DNA follows: TGCGCCAGCAGCCACACCACCGGGGTAAACTATGGCTACACCTTC.

The chain has TRBV9 and TRBJ2-3; TRBD2 is a possible D gene (5 bases). The V and J ends lost 6 bases and 2 bases respectively, with 16 bases between them. From germline, CDR1 is SGDLS and CDR2 YYNGEE. The CDR3 is made up of 15 amino acids. This CDR3 reads CASTRGVSFTDTQYF. The CDR3 DNA reads TGTGCCAGCACCCGGGGAGTTTCCTTCACAGATACGCAGTATTTT.

This clone has a handful of counts. The chain employs TRBV6-5 and TRBJ1-2, with unresolved D. V was shortened by 4 bases and J by 4 bases, with 13 bases between the two germline ends. CDR3 length: 14 residues. In germline, CDR1 is MNHEY, CDR2 SVGAGI. The CDR3 loop is CASSLSREPYGYTF. The CDR3 DNA reads as TGTGCCAGCAGTTTATCACGGGAGCCCTATGGCTACACCTTC.

A few counts support this clone. The chain is built from TRBV28 and TRBJ1-1, with D hard to call. V gave up 7 bases and J gave up 7 bases, with 16 bases separating them. There are 13 residues in the CDR3. Germline values: CDR1 MDHEN, CDR2 SYDVKM. Here the CDR3 DNA reads TGTGCCAGCAAGATTCCGTCTGCGGTTGAAGCTTTCTTT. This translates into CASKIPSAVEAFF.

V gene TRBV9 combines with J gene TRBJ2-1; 13 nucleotides agree with TRBD2. Germline CDR1 SGDLS, CDR2 YYNGEE. The CDR3 has 15 residues. The trim removed 3 bases at V and 5 bases at J, leaving 2 bases unmatched. As DNA, the CDR3 is TGTGCCAGCAGCGGGACTAGCGGGAGACACAATGAGCAGTTCTTC. This sequence encodes CASSGTSGRHNEQFF.

V and J are TRBV4-2 and TRBJ1-2; D is ambiguous. CDR1 is LGHNA and CDR2 is YNFKEQ in the germline V gene. This CDR3 region has 15 residues. The V and J ends lost 0 bases and 6 bases respectively, with 14 bases between them. The CDR3 loop reads CASSQELRADDGYTF. In nucleotides, the CDR3 is TGTGCCAGCAGCCAAGAGCTGAGGGCCGACGATGGCTACACCTTC.

This rearrangement joins TRBV27 to TRBJ2-5; D call uncertain. The CDR3 loop spans 12 amino acids. Per the germline V gene, CDR1 is MNHEY and CDR2 is SMNVEV (reference sequence). Trimming took 3 bases from V and 5 from J, leaving 7 bases between them. CDR3 in DNA: TGTGCCAGCAGTTTTACCGGGGAGACCCAGTACTTC. It yields the protein CASSFTGETQYF.

This clone was seen more than once but under ten times. The J gene is TRBJ2-5, the V gene TRBV28, with D possibly being TRBD2 (5 bases). Trimming left V 7 bases short and J 5 bases short, with 20 bases between. The CDR3 runs 15 residues. Germline loops: CDR1 MDHEN, CDR2 SYDVKM. This CDR3 is CASNLAGLMTETQYF. Written as DNA, the CDR3 is TGTGCCAGCAACCTTGCAGGACTGATGACGGAGACCCAGTACTTC.

The CDR3 protein is CASLSREGGPNEQYF. The CDR3 region has the DNA TGTGCCAGCCTAAGCAGGGAGGGAGGGCCCAACGAGCAGTACTTC. This chain joins TRBV28 and TRBJ2-7; TRBD2 matches at 7 bases. The germline gives CDR1 MDHEN, CDR2 SYDVKM. This CDR3 contains 15 residues. V lost 8 bases and J lost 5; bases outside the gene matches: 15.

This clone turned up a few times. This chain joins TRBV21-1 and TRBJ1-1; TRBD1, as called in the table, went unchecked against the DNA. TRBV21-1 is designated a pseudogene. There are 13 residues in the CDR3. CDR3 in DNA: TGTGCCAGCAGCAAAACAGGGAACACTGAAGCTTTCTTT. Its protein product is CASSKTGNTEAFF.

The chain links TRBV27 to TRBJ2-7, with 10 bases identical to TRBD1. There are 14 residues in the CDR3. Trimming cost V 8 bases and J 5 bases; bases outside gene matches: 9. Germline CDR1 MNHEY, CDR2 SMNVEV (reference sequence). CDR3 region: CASGFGTGDNEQYF. CDR3 DNA: TGTGCCAGCGGATTCGGGACAGGGGACAACGAGCAGTACTTC.

V usage is TRBV5-1 and J usage is TRBJ1-1, with 7 bases that match TRBD1. This CDR3 region has 15 residues. V was pared by 2 bases and J by 0 bases, with 4 bases of the junction left unmatched. Per germline, CDR1 SGHRS and CDR2 YFSETQ. In DNA, the CDR3 is TGCGCCAGCAGCTTTGACAGGGTTTTGAACACTGAAGCTTTCTTT. Protein product: CASSFDRVLNTEAFF.

V usage is TRBV30 and J usage is TRBJ1-2, with no clear D. Germline V CDR1 and CDR2: GTSNPN, SVGIG (reference sequence). The CDR3 runs 15 residues. Trimming removed 3 bases from V and 0 bases from J, with 14 bases in between. In nucleotides, the CDR3 is TGTGCCTGGAGGAACGCCCTGACTACTAACTATGGCTACACCTTC. This translates into CAWRNALTTNYGYTF.

The chain employs TRBV11-2 and TRBJ1-1; D unresolved. Germline-derived CDR1 and CDR2 are SGHAT and FQNNGV. The CDR3 is made up of 13 amino acids. V dropped 2 bases and J dropped 4 bases, with 8 bases sitting between them. This CDR3 reads CASSLREGTEAFF. CDR3 nucleotides: TGTGCCAGCAGCTTAAGGGAGGGCACTGAAGCTTTCTTT.

V is TRBV28 and J is TRBJ1-5; 7 bases fit TRBD1. Germline V gene data show CDR1 as MDHEN and CDR2 as SYDVKM. The CDR3 has 15 residues. The J segment lost 7 bases and the V segment lost 7 bases, leaving 13 bases of the junction unmatched. Here the CDR3 reads CASTPSDRAEQPQHF. The CDR3 coding sequence is TGTGCCAGCACCCCCAGTGACAGGGCGGAACAGCCCCAGCATTTT. Together with reference TRBV28 and TRBJ1-5, the CDR3 gives the full variable domain: DVKVTQSSRYLVKRTGEKVFLECVQDMDHENMFWYRQDPGLGLRLIYFSYDVKMKEKGDIPEGYSVSREKKERFSLILESASTNQTSMYLCASTPSDRAEQPQHFGDGTRLSIL.

This sequence joins TRBV29-1 and TRBJ2-5; 10 bases fit TRBD2. The V gene end was trimmed by 7 bases and the J gene end by 0 bases; junction bases not matched to a gene: 8. The CDR3 has 15 amino acids. Per the germline V gene, CDR1 is SQVTM and CDR2 is ANQGSEA. The CDR3 spells CSATGLAVYQETQYF. The CDR3 DNA sequence: TGCAGCGCCACTGGACTAGCGGTATACCAAGAGACCCAGTACTTC.

J is TRBJ1-6 and V is TRBV14; D not certain. The length of the CDR3 is 14 residues. V shed 4 bases and J shed 6 bases, with 10 bases lying between them. Per germline, CDR1 SGHDN and CDR2 FVKESK. CDR3: CASSPRGSNSPLHF. In nucleotides, the CDR3 is TGTGCCAGCAGCCCCCGAGGGAGTAATTCACCCCTCCACTTT.

CDR3 nucleotides: TGTGCCAGCAGCTTAGAAGTCAATAGCGGGAGGGTGACCGGGGAGCTGTTTTTT. This gives the protein CASSLEVNSGRVTGELFF. The rearrangement links TRBV7-9 to TRBJ2-2, with 11 bases identical to TRBD2. The junction had 9 bases not matched to a gene; V was cut back by 1 base and J by 5 bases. CDR1 is SEHNR, CDR2 FQNEAQ, per germline (reference sequence). The CDR3 runs to 18 residues. Drawing the rest from reference TRBV7-9 and TRBJ2-2, the complete variable domain is DTGVSQNPRHKITKRGQNVTFRCDPISEHNRLYWYRQTLGQGPEFLTYFQNEAQLEKSRLLSDRFSAERPKGSFSTLEIQRTEQGDSAMYLCASSLEVNSGRVTGELFFGEGSRLTVL.

The V gene is TRBV28, the J gene TRBJ1-1, with D hard to call. The CDR3 totals 15 residues. Trimming cost V 6 bases and J 0 bases, with 14 bases left between them. Germline CDR1 reads MDHEN; CDR2 reads SYDVKM. The DNA of the CDR3 is TGTGCCAGCAGGCCTTACCCCCCGGTGAACACTGAAGCTTTCTTT. It specifies CASRPYPPVNTEAFF.